One sample yielded the 20 T cell receptor beta chains listed below, sequenced in a study of neurological immune-mediated disorders (dated by TCRdb to about 2019). Library creation used 5' RACE. Sequencing was carried out with an Illumina HiSeq 2500. TCRdb's own reprocessing of the public reads used fastp at Q25 and MiXCR and kept productive beta chains. Entries that share a CDR3 protein sequence are merged under the most common genes and DNA. The sample table lists tens of thousands of distinct CDR3 sequences, 3.9% of them with a count of one. Around 1.3% of the sample lies in the top ten. Input material: PBMCs. The origin of the receptors is a man aged 30 to 45 with multiple sclerosis.

Ten or more counts support this clonotype. The chain combines TRBV7-8 with TRBJ1-1; D is possibly TRBD1 (5 bases). V was trimmed by 3 bases and J by 7 bases, leaving 9 bases between them. CDR1 is SGHVS, CDR2 FQNEAQ, per germline. The CDR3 extends over 12 amino acids. The CDR3 region is CASSFRDGEAFF. The DNA of the CDR3 is TGTGCCAGCAGCTTCCGGGACGGTGAAGCTTTCTTT.

This clonotype was detected ten times or more. The chain links TRBV20-1 to TRBJ2-5; TRBD1 matches 7 bases. The CDR3 has 14 amino acids. V shed 3 bases, J shed 1 base, and the junction held 5 bases outside the gene matches. Germline V gene data show CDR1 as DFQATT and CDR2 as SNEGSKA (reference sequence). The CDR3, as DNA: TGCAGTGCTAGGATCGGACAGGCCCAAGAGACCCAGTACTTC. Residues: CSARIGQAQETQYF.

The table lists this clonotype with a few counts. J is TRBJ2-3 and V is TRBV6-2 or TRBV6-3; D not resolved. The V gene's germline CDR1 is MNHEY and CDR2 SVGEGT. CDR3 length equals 14 residues. Trimming removed 4 bases at V and 2 bases at J, with 10 bases between. The DNA of the CDR3 is TGTGCCAGCAGTTCCCCGTGGTCCACAGATACGCAGTATTTT. Residues: CASSSPWSTDTQYF.

In its sample, this clonotype was seen many times. The CDR3 loop reads CATSRGVGLQGHTQYF. DNA of the CDR3: TGTGCCACCAGCAGAGGGGTCGGGTTACAGGGTCATACGCAGTATTTT. The rearrangement uses TRBV15 and TRBJ2-3; tentative D call: TRBD1 (6 bases). The ends were cut back, 1 base at V and 7 bases at J, with 18 bases in the middle. The germline CDR1 and CDR2 sequences are LNHNV and YYDKDF (reference sequence). CDR3 size: 16 residues.

This clonotype was counted at least ten times. For the CDR3, the DNA is TGTGCCAGCAGCGACAGGAAAGGGACAGATACGCAGTATTTT. This translates into CASSDRKGTDTQYF. The rearrangement links TRBV5-5 to TRBJ2-3, with D maybe TRBD1 (6 bases). V gave up 4 bases and J gave up 3 bases, with 12 bases separating them. CDR3 length: 14 amino acids. Germline loops: CDR1 SGHKS, CDR2 YYEKEE (reference sequence).

This clonotype has ten or more counts. The chain has TRBV5-1 and TRBJ2-7; 7 bases agree with TRBD1. Losses at the gene ends were 4 bases for V and 0 bases for J; bases not matched to a gene: 4. Germline-derived CDR1 and CDR2 are SGHRS and YFSETQ. This CDR3 spans 14 amino acids. CDR3 in amino acids: CASSLGQASYEQYF. CDR3 DNA: TGCGCCAGCAGCCTAGGACAGGCCTCCTACGAGCAGTACTTC.

Many counts were recorded for this clonotype. The V and J genes are TRBV24-1 and TRBJ1-2; maybe TRBD1 (5 bases). The CDR3 runs to 13 residues. In germline, CDR1 is KGHDR, CDR2 SFDVKD. V shed 4 bases and J shed 4 bases, with 9 bases lying between them. The CDR3 bases are TGTGCCACCAGTGAGGGACCTACCTATGGCTACACCTTC. It codes for CATSEGPTYGYTF.

This clonotype was seen repeatedly, ten times or more. The chain couples TRBV9 to TRBJ2-1; D remains unclear. CDR3 size: 14 residues. The V end was cut by 3 bases, the J end by 12 bases, with 19 bases between. Germline-derived CDR1 and CDR2 are SGDLS and YYNGEE. In DNA form, the CDR3 reads TGTGCCAGCAGCGCAGAGGTGGGGAAATATGGGCAGTTCTTC. This gives the protein CASSAEVGKYGQFF.

Concerning this clonotype itself: A much larger clone is a single base away; this may be a read error. This chain connects TRBV20-1 to TRBJ1-1, with a weak D call TRBD1 (6 bases). The CDR3 extends over 13 amino acids. The germline V gene encodes CDR1 DFQATT and CDR2 SNEGSKA (reference sequence). V was cut by 8 bases and J by 3 bases, with 16 bases left in between. The CDR3 loop reads CSTKQGMDTEAFF. CDR3 nucleotide sequence: TGCAGTACGAAACAGGGTATGGACACTGAAGCTTTCTTT.

This clonotype was detected ten times or more. V is TRBV7-2 and J is TRBJ2-7; D gene ambiguous. Trimming removed 1 base from V and 1 base from J, with 14 bases in between. The germline gives CDR1 SGHTA, CDR2 FQGNSA. CDR3 length: 16 amino acids. The CDR3 coding sequence is TGTGCCAGCAGCTTAGTGCCCGACATTCCTTCCTACGAGCAGTACTTC. Protein: CASSLVPDIPSYEQYF.

This clonotype has ten or more counts. The chain has TRBV12-3 or TRBV12-4 and TRBJ1-2; 7 positions match TRBD1. The CDR3 loop spans 14 amino acids. V trimming: 4 bases; J trimming: 6 bases; junction bases outside the gene matches: 8. The CDR3 region has the DNA TGTGCCAGCAGTTCGGAGGGGGCGCGGGATGGCTACACCTTC. Protein sequence: CASSSEGARDGYTF.

By share, this clonotype counts as medium-sized (0.01 to 0.1%). This rearrangement joins TRBV6-2 or TRBV6-3 to TRBJ1-1; possible D gene TRBD1, 5 bases. The CDR3 is made up of 15 amino acids. V was shortened by 2 bases and J by 0 bases, with 10 bases between the two germline ends. Germline CDR1 and CDR2: MNHEY and SVGEGT. The DNA for the CDR3 is TGTGCCAGCAGTTACCTTTTACAGGTGAACACTGAAGCTTTCTTT. This gives the protein CASSYLLQVNTEAFF.

Many counts were recorded for this clonotype. The rearrangement uses TRBV10-1 and TRBJ2-7, with TRBD2 matching 10 bases. J gave up 1 base and V 3 bases, and 3 bases lay outside the gene matches. The germline CDR1 and CDR2 sequences are WNHNN and SYGVQD (reference sequence). The CDR3 sequence is 15 residues long. The CDR3 sequence is CASSDRTSGSYEQYF. The CDR3 coding sequence is TGCGCCAGCAGTGATAGGACTAGCGGATCCTACGAGCAGTACTTC.

At least ten counts were recorded for this clonotype. The chain combines TRBV12-3 or TRBV12-4 with TRBJ1-4; 8 positions agree with TRBD1. V was pared by 6 bases and J by 3 bases, with 9 bases of the junction left unmatched. The CDR3 has 16 residues. DNA of the CDR3: TGTGCCAGCAGCCACCATTGGACAGGGTCTAATGAAAAACTGTTTTTT. Amino acids: CASSHHWTGSNEKLFF.

This clonotype was counted many times. The CDR3 sequence: CSAGGAAYGYTF. CDR3 nucleotide sequence: TGCAGTGCGGGGGGGGCAGCCTATGGCTACACCTTC. V gene TRBV20-1 combines with J gene TRBJ1-2, with a tentative D call TRBD1 (6 bases). The CDR3 is 12 amino acids. Germline CDR1 and CDR2: DFQATT and SNEGSKA (reference sequence). The V end lost 6 bases, the J end lost 4 bases, and 12 bases lay between the germline ends.

This clonotype was counted many times. The chain links TRBV4-1 to TRBJ2-2; possibly TRBD1 for D (6 bases). The CDR3 extends over 17 amino acids. Germline CDR1 is MGHRA and CDR2 is YSYEKL. Trimming took off 2 bases at V and 4 bases at J, with 17 bases between the two ends. The CDR3 reads CASSQIRWGRGTGELFF. The CDR3 DNA is TGCGCCAGCAGCCAAATTCGTTGGGGGCGCGGCACCGGGGAGCTGTTTTTT.

This clonotype was observed at least ten times. The chain uses TRBV7-8 and TRBJ2-7; D possibly matches TRBD1 or TRBD2 (5 bases each). The CDR3 is made up of 16 amino acids. Trimming removed 5 bases at V and 2 bases at J, with 19 bases between. Germline V lookup: CDR1 SGHVS, CDR2 FQNEAQ. CDR3 DNA sequence: TGTGCCAGCAGCCCGTCCTCCAGGGTCGGGGCCTACGAGCAGTACTTC. Amino acids: CASSPSSRVGAYEQYF.

This clonotype was seen many times. The CDR3: CASSPGLAGDTQYF. The DNA for the CDR3 is TGCGCCAGCAGCCCAGGACTAGCGGGAGATACGCAGTATTTT. The chain employs TRBV5-1 and TRBJ2-3; TRBD2 matches 11 bases. The CDR3 runs 14 residues. Trimming at V came to 4 bases and at J to 5 bases, leaving 3 bases not matched to a gene. Germline assignment: CDR1 SGHRS and CDR2 YFSETQ.

This clonotype was counted at least ten times. The chain has TRBV9 and TRBJ2-7; 7 positions match TRBD1. The V and J ends lost 0 bases and 6 bases, in that order; junction bases with no gene match: 18. Germline CDR1 reads SGDLS; CDR2 reads YYNGEE. The length of the CDR3 is 18 residues. CDR3 amino acids: CASSVGTGGLSDPGEQYF. The CDR3 nucleotides read TGTGCCAGCAGCGTAGGGACAGGAGGCCTCTCCGACCCAGGCGAGCAGTACTTC.

This clonotype was recorded at least ten times. The J gene is TRBJ2-3, the V gene TRBV6-2 or TRBV6-3; D unclear. In germline, CDR1 is MNHEY, CDR2 SVGEGT. Between the trimmed V and J ends, which lost 2 bases and 8 bases, there was a span of 8 bases. CDR3 length: 12 amino acids. CDR3 in amino acids: CASSYGYSTQYF. In DNA, the CDR3 is TGTGCCAGCAGTTACGGGTATAGTACGCAGTATTTT.